Following are 13 T cell receptor beta chains from one sample sequenced in a study of cytomegalovirus exposure and HLA in healthy donors. Method: immunoSEQ multiplex PCR; TCRdb's copy keeps in-frame clones and lacks some. This table holds 100,000 to 130,000 clones, roughly 95% found once. The sequenced sample consisted of PBMCs. The origin of the receptors is a woman under 30 in good health and CMV-seronegative.

This CDR3 is CAISGSSGGAGETQYF. CDR3 nucleotide sequence: TGTGCCATCAGTGGATCTAGCGGGGGGGCGGGAGAGACCCAGTACTTC. The chain joins TRBV10-3 to TRBJ2-5; 12 nucleotides align to TRBD2. CDR1 is ENHRY, CDR2 SYGVKD, per germline. This CDR3 spans 16 amino acids. The V gene end was trimmed by 4 bases and the J gene end by 4 bases; junction bases not matched to a gene: 7.

The genes are TRBV5-1 and TRBJ2-7, with D possibly being TRBD1 (6 bases). The CDR3 consists of 15 residues. V lost 5 bases to trimming and J lost 3 bases, with 18 bases between them. Germline CDR1 reads SGHRS; CDR2 reads YFSETQ. CDR3 coding DNA: TGCGCCAGCAGTTATGGTCTTGGACAGATCTACGAGCAGTACTTC. Protein sequence: CASSYGLGQIYEQYF.

V and J are TRBV28 and TRBJ2-2; no firm D call. V was cut by 2 bases and J by 4 bases, with 5 bases left in between. Germline CDR1 and CDR2: MDHEN and SYDVKM. This CDR3 region has 13 residues. CDR3 amino acids: CASSLHVTGELFF. In DNA form, the CDR3 reads TGTGCCAGCAGTTTACATGTCACCGGGGAGCTGTTTTTT.

The V and J genes are TRBV13 and TRBJ2-1; perhaps TRBD2 as D (7 bases). Trimming shortened V by 2 bases and J by 9 bases, and 17 bases separated the two germline ends. The CDR3 covers 15 residues. Germline V lookup: CDR1 PRHDT, CDR2 FYEKMQ (reference sequence). The CDR3 DNA reads TGTGCCAGCAGCTTACGGGGGGCAGTTACAGTTGAGCAGTTCTTC. This gives the protein CASSLRGAVTVEQFF.

The V call is TRBV6-1, the J call TRBJ2-1, with TRBD1 matching over 11 bases. Trimming removed 4 bases from V and 4 bases from J; junction bases left unmatched: 3. This CDR3 is 15 amino acids long. Germline lookup yields CDR1 MNHNS and CDR2 SASEGT. The CDR3 DNA follows: TGTGCCAGCAGTGGGGACAGGGGGACATACAATGAGCAGTTCTTC. Amino acid sequence: CASSGDRGTYNEQFF.

The genes are TRBV5-1 and TRBJ2-3, with a tentative D call TRBD1 (6 bases). Germline values: CDR1 SGHRS, CDR2 YFSETQ. This CDR3 has 13 amino acids. The V end lost 0 bases, the J end lost 6 bases, and 8 bases lay between the germline ends. As DNA, the CDR3 is TGCGCCAGCAGCTTGGGGACAGAGGATACGCAGTATTTT. It is translated as CASSLGTEDTQYF.

The chain carries TRBV7-6 and TRBJ2-2, with 7 bases aligning to TRBD1. After removal of 6 bases from V and 5 bases from J, the junction contained 9 bases not matched to a gene. The CDR3 extends over 15 amino acids. Germline CDR1 SGHVS, CDR2 FNYEAQ. The DNA of the CDR3 is TGTGCCAGCAGTTCCACAGGGGTGGAAACCGGGGAGCTGTTTTTT. This sequence encodes CASSSTGVETGELFF.

The rearrangement uses TRBV19 and TRBJ1-2, with TRBD1 matching over 8 bases. V was pared by 6 bases and J by 5 bases, with 17 bases of the junction left unmatched. This CDR3 is 17 amino acids long. Germline lookup yields CDR1 LNHDA and CDR2 SQIVND (reference sequence). Written as DNA, the CDR3 is TGTGCCAGTAGCCGACAGGGGTTAGCGAGGACTATGTATGGCTACACCTTC. It is translated as CASSRQGLARTMYGYTF.

The genes are TRBV5-8 and TRBJ2-1; D possibly corresponds to TRBD2 (5 bases). Trimming removed 3 bases from V and 1 base from J, with 14 bases in between. Germline-derived CDR1 and CDR2 are SGHTS and YDEGEE. The CDR3 is 16 amino acids. CDR3 loop: CASSSTIIVSYNEQFF. Here the CDR3 DNA reads TGTGCCAGCAGCTCGACTATTATTGTATCCTACAATGAGCAGTTCTTC. The full variable domain, rest sourced from reference TRBV5-8 and TRBJ2-1, is EAGVTQSPTHLIKTRGQQATLRCSPISGHTSVYWYQQALGLGLQFLLWYDEGEERNRGNFPPRFSGRQFPNYSSELNVNALELEDSALYLCASSSTIIVSYNEQFFGPGTRLTVL.

V is TRBV4-2 and J is TRBJ2-5; 9 bases fit TRBD2. Gene TRBJ2-7 matches the end of the DNA better, so the J call may be wrong. Germline V gene data show CDR1 as LGHNA and CDR2 as YNFKEQ. The CDR3 contains 15 residues. The CDR3 nucleotides read TGTGCCAGCAGCCAAGTAAAGCTAGCGGGAACCGAGCAGTACTTC. It specifies CASSQVKLAGTEQYF.

The J gene is TRBJ2-7, the V gene TRBV28; a weak D match, TRBD2 (6 bases). Germline lookup yields CDR1 MDHEN and CDR2 SYDVKM. With 3 bases removed from V and 7 bases from J, the gap between germline ends came to 16 bases. The CDR3 spans 14 residues. CDR3 DNA: TGTGCCAGCAGTTTGCCCGTGTGGGGAGGTGAGCAGTACTTC. Translating gives CASSLPVWGGEQYF.

The rearrangement joins TRBV30 to TRBJ2-1; possibly TRBD2 for D (5 bases). V dropped 5 bases and J dropped 4 bases, with 9 bases sitting between them. The length of the CDR3 is 12 residues. The germline CDR1 and CDR2 sequences are GTSNPN and SVGIG (reference sequence). CDR3 DNA: TGTGCCTGGGGCGGCGGGTACAATGAGCAGTTCTTC. It encodes CAWGGGYNEQFF.

J is TRBJ1-2 and V is TRBV28; 10 positions agree with TRBD1. The germline gives CDR1 MDHEN, CDR2 SYDVKM. The CDR3 contains 16 residues. Losses at the gene ends were 10 bases for V and 5 bases for J; bases not matched to a gene: 16. CDR3 region: CAIPVPLGTGAYGYTF. The CDR3 DNA follows: TGTGCCATCCCCGTACCACTCGGGACAGGGGCTTATGGCTACACCTTC.